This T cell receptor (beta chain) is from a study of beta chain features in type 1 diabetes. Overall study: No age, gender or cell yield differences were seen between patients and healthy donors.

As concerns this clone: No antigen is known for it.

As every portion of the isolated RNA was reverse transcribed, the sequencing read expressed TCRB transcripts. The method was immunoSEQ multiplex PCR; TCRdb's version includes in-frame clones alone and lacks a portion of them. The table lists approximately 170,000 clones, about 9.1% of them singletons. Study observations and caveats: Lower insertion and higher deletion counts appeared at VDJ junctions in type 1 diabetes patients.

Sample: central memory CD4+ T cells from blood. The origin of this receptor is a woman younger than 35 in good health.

The CDR3 nucleotides read TGTGCCAGCAGCCGAGCCCTAGCGGTCGCCGGGGAGCTGTTTTTT. Protein product: CASSRALAVAGELFF. This sequence joins TRBV4-2 and TRBJ2-2; TRBD2 agrees at 7 bases. Losses at the gene ends were 4 bases for V and 6 bases for J; bases not matched to a gene: 8. CDR3 size: 15 residues. Looked up from germline, CDR1 is LGHNA and CDR2 is YNFKEQ.